What follows describes a single TCR beta chain. There is no known antigen for this receptor. Base qualities are missing; no much larger clone stands one base away. The immunoSEQ Assay, a bias-controlled multiplex PCR, was used to amplify TCRbeta CDR3 regions from genomic DNA. In the original analysis: Nucleated cell counts per sample were estimated from amplification of reference gene primers within the assay. To quantify the absolute abundance of each unique TCRbeta CDR3 rearrangement, sequence reads were collapsed and filtered. Productive Simpson clonality was computed per sample as the square root of Simpson's diversity index over productive rearrangements. The table was pulled from immuneACCESS by TCRdb, which kept in-frame rearrangements only. Such tables lose some clones; where checked, under half of the loss comes from unresolved V genes, and the rest has no known cause. V, J and clone size are taken as reported in that table, and D and trimming were inferred from the DNA itself. The sample has 310,000 or so clones on record, 87% of them singletons. The top ten clones comprise roughly a tenth of the sample.

Trimming removed 5 bases from V and 6 bases from J, leaving 6 bases between the germline ends. The CDR3 covers 11 residues, taking in both the cysteine and the phenylalanine. Only CDR3 DNA remains: 33 bases, in frame from the first base. In the germline V gene, CDR1 corresponds to SGHTA and CDR2 to FQGNSA. In Seattle, one collaborating source enrolled patients while the infection was active and tracked those patients longitudinally over the course of disease. Collaborating institutions collected whole blood in K2EDTA tubes following their own protocols. For TCRbeta analysis, collaborators shipped samples as frozen whole blood, isolated PBMCs, or DNA extracted from either of those sample types. This record comes from a study of blood T cell repertoires in COVID-19 (dated by TCRdb to 2018 to 2020). With regard to the full study: The collaborator samples originated in the United States, Italy and Spain and spanned the acute and convalescent phases of COVID-19. Subjects who had been exposed to COVID-19, were actively infected with it, or had recovered from it provided the deeply sampled blood TCRbeta repertoires that made up the dataset. The prospective study material was composed of cDNA or gDNA derived from T cells, B-cell-depleted T cells, or PBMCs. Where available, HLA class I and class II types were obtained from metadata supplied by the sample provider rather than from assay-based typing. Samples were obtained from the ongoing ImmuneRACE study (first 160 participants) and from about 1,300 subjects provided by 6 global collaborators. A de-identified subject ID, COVID-19 status, age in years and sex were almost always included in the sample metadata. The repertoires were released in a freely available public database intended as a resource for research on the immune response to SARS-CoV-2.

What the work shows at the level of the full study, not this receptor alone: The quantity of clinical and demographic metadata differed by source and by participant and was supplied without curation.

This TCR derives from a man under 40 with COVID-19, enrolled during active disease. The source material was peripheral blood. The sequence is built from TRBV7-2 and TRBJ2-3, and the D gene may be TRBD1, 6 bases matching. The CDR3 sequence is CASSQGDTQYF. The nucleotide sequence is TGTGCCAGCAGCCAGGGGGATACGCAGTATTTT.